This is a list of T cell receptor beta chains from one sample in a study of cytomegalovirus exposure and HLA in healthy donors. Here immunoSEQ multiplex PCR was the method, and the copy in TCRdb shows in-frame clones only, minus some. The repertoire has around 110,000 clones, 9% to 10% of them found once; the top ten carry approximately 3%. The material sequenced was PBMCs. The receptors were gathered from a man aged 30-40 years in good health and CMV-seronegative. Both conserved end residues are part of each CDR3. A D gene is named only where the DNA matches it firmly. Part of the rows lack a size; the others show once, few, many or a class for expanded clones.

clone_size	v_call	d_call	j_call	cdr3_nt	cdr3_aa
-	TRBV25-1	-	TRBJ2-7	TGTGCCAGCAGCCCCGACTGGATCTCCTACGAGCAGTACTTC	CASSPDWISYEQYF
-	TRBV16	-	TRBJ2-1	TGTGCCAGCAGCCCGCCTCCAGTTGGCCGTGAGCAGTTCTTC	CASSPPPVGREQFF
few	TRBV18	-	TRBJ2-3	TGTGCCAGCTCACCAATAACAGGCCCTGAAGATACGCAGTATTTT	CASSPITGPEDTQYF
few	TRBV6-1	-	TRBJ2-3	TGTGCCAGCACCCCGTGGGTCAGGACAGATACGCAGTATTTT	CASTPWVRTDTQYF
-	TRBV15	TRBD1	TRBJ1-6	TGTGCCACCAGCAGAGCCAAGGACGGGACAGGGGGGGGTCCCCTCCACTTT	CATSRAKDGTGGGPLHF
-	TRBV20-1	-	TRBJ1-1	TGCAGTGCTAGCGGGGGGGGGCGCGCTTTCTTT	CSASGGGRAFF
-	TRBV10-3	TRBD2	TRBJ2-7	TGTGCCATCAGGCCGGGGGGGAGCTCCTACGAGCAGTACTTC	CAIRPGGSSYEQYF
-	TRBV5-1	-	TRBJ2-2	TGCGCCAGCTCCCATAACACCGGGGAGCTGTTTTTT	CASSHNTGELFF
-	TRBV2	-	TRBJ1-5	TGTGCCAGCAAGTCCGGGAGCAATCAGCCCCAGCATTTT	CASKSGSNQPQHF
-	TRBV19	-	TRBJ2-7	TGTGCCAGTAGTGTACCCGGGACTGTCTCCTACGAGCAGTACTTC	CASSVPGTVSYEQYF
-	TRBV2	-	TRBJ2-7	TGTGCCAGCAGTGAAACTAGCTCCTACGAGCAGTACTTC	CASSETSSYEQYF
few	TRBV4-3	-	TRBJ2-7	TGCGCCAGCAGCCCGACTACCAGCAATTACGAGCAGTACTTC	CASSPTTSNYEQYF
-	TRBV7-9	-	TRBJ2-7	TGTGCCAGCAGTTCACCCCACAGTGAGGGTTACGAGCAGTACTTC	CASSSPHSEGYEQYF
-	TRBV6-5	-	TRBJ2-7	TGTGCCAGCAGTACCCCAGGGTCTCGCTCCTACGAGCAGTACTTC	CASSTPGSRSYEQYF
-	TRBV18	-	TRBJ1-1	TGTGCCAGCTCACCGGTAGTAAAAGGGGCAAGGACTGAAGCTTTCTTT	CASSPVVKGARTEAFF
-	TRBV6-4	-	TRBJ2-2	TGTGCCAGCAGTGAAGGGGACACCGGGGAGCTGTTTTTT	CASSEGDTGELFF
few	TRBV11-3	-	TRBJ2-7	TGTGCCAGCAGCTCTCAAGGACAGACGATCTACGAGCAGTACTTC	CASSSQGQTIYEQYF
-	TRBV18	-	TRBJ2-4	TGTGCCAGCTCACACAGGGACGGGTACATTCAGTACTTC	CASSHRDGYIQYF
-	TRBV28	TRBD1	TRBJ2-7	TGTGCCAGTGGTGACAGGGTCTTTGCCTACGAGCAGTACTTC	CASGDRVFAYEQYF
-	TRBV6-1	TRBD2	TRBJ2-2	TGTGCCAGCAGTGGAGCGGGGGGCACCGGGGAGCTGTTTTTT	CASSGAGGTGELFF
-	TRBV15	-	TRBJ2-3	TGTGCCACCAAGAGCGAAGGGGTATACCTCACAGATACGCAGTATTTT	CATKSEGVYLTDTQYF
-	TRBV19	TRBD2	TRBJ2-3	TGTGCCACCGAGCGGGGGGGTGCAGATACGCAGTATTTT	CATERGGADTQYF
-	TRBV2	-	TRBJ2-7	TGTGCCAGCAGTGTACGGGGGTTCTCCTACGAGCAGTACTTC	CASSVRGFSYEQYF
-	TRBV5-1	-	TRBJ2-7	TGCGCCAGCAGGCCGGCCCGCGGCGGGGTAGAAGAGCAGTACTTC	CASRPARGGVEEQYF
-	TRBV7-9	TRBD1	TRBJ1-1	TGTGCCAGCAGCACCACCTCCGGACAGGGAGGCACTGAAGCTTTCTTT	CASSTTSGQGGTEAFF
few	TRBV5-5	-	TRBJ1-1	TGTGCCAGCAGACCGGACAGCAACACTGAAGCTTTCTTT	CASRPDSNTEAFF
-	TRBV7-8	-	TRBJ2-7	TGTGCCAGCAGCGTACCGGGACACACCTACGAGCAGTACTTC	CASSVPGHTYEQYF